The 24 T cell receptor beta chains in this list originate from one sample, sequenced in a study of T cell repertoires in cytomegalovirus infection. Via MiXCR, TCRdb re-called the reads, giving one row per CDR3 protein. The table includes about 890,000 distinct CDR3 sequences, roughly 30% detected once. Their specific antigens are unknown. The sample in question was cultured CD8+ T cells from PBMCs, obtained from culture after CMV antigen stimulation. The origin of the receptors is a human donor in good health (CMV status not recorded). Some clones in this sample may be carry-over from other donors' samples.

The gene calls are TRBV7-9 and TRBJ2-1, with 10 positions matching TRBD2. The CDR3 has 16 amino acids. Unmatched junction bases numbered 15, after V lost 10 bases and J lost 6 bases. Germline CDR1 and CDR2: SEHNR and FQNEAQ (reference sequence). As DNA, the CDR3 is TGTGCCAACCCAAAGCCAGCGGGGGGGCATCGCAATGAGCAGTTCTTC. This gives the protein CANPKPAGGHRNEQFF.

This clonotype showed up many times. This rearrangement joins TRBV7-9 to TRBJ2-7; the D is unclear. V dropped 2 bases and J dropped 3 bases, with 2 bases sitting between them. This CDR3 is 11 amino acids long. Germline V gene data show CDR1 as SEHNR and CDR2 as FQNEAQ (reference sequence). CDR3 bases: TGTGCCAGCAGCTTAAACTACGAGCAGTACTTC. Protein product: CASSLNYEQYF.

Of note for this clonotype: Mismatch with germline at one junction end may stem from a read error. V usage is TRBV19 and J usage is TRBJ2-2; no clear D gene. Germline values: CDR1 LNHDA, CDR2 SQIVND (reference sequence). The CDR3 runs 13 residues. CDR3 amino acids: CVSSMVLTGELFF. The CDR3 DNA follows: TGTGTCAGTAGTATGGTTCTTACCGGGGAGCTGTTTTTT.

V gene TRBV9 combines with J gene TRBJ2-3; 9 positions agree with TRBD2. Germline V CDR1 and CDR2: SGDLS, YYNGEE. V was pared by 4 bases and J by 6 bases, with 12 bases of the junction left unmatched. CDR3 length: 16 residues. The DNA for the CDR3 is TGTGCCAGCAGCACGAATAAAGGGACTAGCCGGGATACGCAGTATTTT. Encoded protein: CASSTNKGTSRDTQYF.

This clonotype was observed many times. This rearrangement joins TRBV6-1 to TRBJ1-2; D unresolved. The length of the CDR3 is 14 residues. Germline V CDR1 and CDR2: MNHNS, SASEGT. V lost 1 base to trimming and J lost 4 bases, with 10 bases between them. CDR3 bases: TGTGCCAGCAGTGAAGAAATAGGTTTCTATGGCTACACCTTC. This encodes CASSEEIGFYGYTF.

This clonotype was recorded many times. The rearrangement uses TRBV7-6 and TRBJ2-1, with 10 bases matching TRBD2. V was clipped by 5 bases and J by 2 bases; unmatched bases: 12. CDR1 is SGHVS and CDR2 is FNYEAQ in the germline V gene. The CDR3 spans 18 residues. The CDR3 sequence is CASSTIAGGHLPYNEQFF. In DNA, the CDR3 is TGTGCCAGCAGCACCATAGCGGGGGGACACCTACCCTACAATGAGCAGTTCTTC.

This clonotype came up a few times. This chain connects TRBV7-9 to TRBJ1-2, with 9 positions matching TRBD1. CDR3 length: 16 amino acids. The ends lost 7 bases at V and 6 bases at J; junction bases unmatched: 15. Per the germline V gene, CDR1 is SEHNR and CDR2 is FQNEAQ (reference sequence). The CDR3 DNA follows: TGTGCCAGCACAGTTCGCGTTACAGGGGGCGCGGATGGCTACACCTTC. This gives the protein CASTVRVTGGADGYTF.

A few counts support this clonotype. This sequence joins TRBV23-1 and TRBJ2-7; 11 bases align to TRBD2. TRBV23-1 is an open reading frame whose function is uncertain. J gave up 2 bases and V 3 bases, and 12 bases lay outside the gene matches. The CDR3 extends over 18 amino acids. CDR3 bases: TGCGCCAGCAGTCATAGGGCCTCTAGCGGGGGGACTCCCTACGAGCAGTACTTC. Translated, it gives CASSHRASSGGTPYEQYF.

This clonotype was observed a handful of times. The CDR3, as DNA: TGCGCCAGCAGCCAAGATGATACGGGCAATGAGCAGTTCTTC. This encodes CASSQDDTGNEQFF. This rearrangement joins TRBV4-1 to TRBJ2-1; D remains unclear. Trimming removed 0 bases at V and 6 bases at J, with 9 bases between. Germline V gives CDR1 MGHRA, CDR2 YSYEKL. This CDR3 contains 14 residues.

J is TRBJ1-2 and V is TRBV7-8; 9 nucleotides line up with TRBD1. Unmatched junction bases numbered 7, after V lost 5 bases and J lost 6 bases. CDR3 size: 14 residues. Germline values: CDR1 SGHVS, CDR2 FQNEAQ. The CDR3 region is CASSPHRGPDGYTF. In nucleotides, the CDR3 is TGTGCCAGCAGCCCGCACAGGGGGCCGGATGGCTACACCTTC.

The chain joins TRBV4-1 to TRBJ2-2; weak D call: TRBD1 (5 bases). This CDR3 spans 16 amino acids. Germline CDR1 reads MGHRA; CDR2 reads YSYEKL. V gave up 7 bases and J gave up 0 bases, with 15 bases separating them. The CDR3 sequence: CASNTVGHPNTGELFF. Here the CDR3 DNA reads TGCGCCAGCAACACAGTCGGACACCCGAACACCGGGGAGCTGTTTTTT.

This clonotype was seen more than once but under ten times. V is TRBV9 and J is TRBJ2-2, with D maybe TRBD2 (6 bases). Trimming removed 7 bases at V and 4 bases at J, with 17 bases between. There are 15 residues in the CDR3. Germline V CDR1 and CDR2: SGDLS, YYNGEE. CDR3 residues: CASGGPVRLTGELFF. CDR3 coding DNA: TGTGCCAGCGGAGGGCCTGTCAGACTCACCGGGGAGCTGTTTTTT.

This sequence joins TRBV7-4 and TRBJ2-1; TRBD2 matches at 8 bases. CDR1 is SGHVT, CDR2 SQSDAQ, per germline. CDR3 size: 14 residues. After removal of 6 bases from V and 5 bases from J, the junction contained 6 bases not matched to a gene. CDR3 sequence: CASRQSGGDNEQFF. CDR3 nucleotide sequence: TGTGCCAGCAGACAGAGCGGGGGTGACAATGAGCAGTTCTTC. Full variable domain (outside the CDR3, taken from reference TRBV7-4 and TRBJ2-1): GAGVSQSPRYKVAKRGRDVALRCDSISGHVTLYWYRQTLGQGSEVLTYSQSDAQRDKSGRPSGRFSAERPERSVSTLKIQRTEQGDSAVYLCASRQSGGDNEQFFGPGTRLTVL.

The J gene is TRBJ2-3, the V gene TRBV9, with D perhaps TRBD1 or TRBD2 (5 bases each). There are 16 residues in the CDR3. The V end lost 0 bases, the J end lost 1 base, and 12 bases lay between the germline ends. The germline V gene has CDR1 SGDLS and CDR2 YYNGEE. CDR3: CASSVDPRGRTDTQYF. The CDR3 nucleotides read TGTGCCAGCAGCGTAGATCCAAGGGGACGCACAGATACGCAGTATTTT.

The chain joins TRBV12-3 or TRBV12-4 to TRBJ2-1, with D uncertain. V was trimmed by 7 bases and J by 3 bases, leaving 4 bases between them. The CDR3 is 11 amino acids. The DNA of the CDR3 is TGTGCCAGCAACGACTACAATGAGCAGTTCTTC. This encodes CASNDYNEQFF.

As DNA, the CDR3 is TGCGCCAGCAGTGAGTTACAGGGGGCAGCAGATACGCAGTATTTT. It translates to CASSELQGAADTQYF. The chain carries TRBV10-2 and TRBJ2-3, with TRBD1 identical over 9 bases. Trimming at V came to 1 base and at J to 4 bases, leaving 3 bases not matched to a gene. Germline V lookup: CDR1 WSHSY, CDR2 SAAADI. The CDR3 covers 15 residues.

This clonotype was seen more than once but under ten times. The chain links TRBV12-3 or TRBV12-4 to TRBJ2-2, with 10 nucleotides matching TRBD1. The CDR3 totals 13 residues. V shed 8 bases and J 6 bases; nucleotides not matched to a gene: 3. CDR3: CASGQGGAGELFF. CDR3 sequence (DNA): TGTGCCAGCGGACAGGGGGGAGCCGGGGAGCTGTTTTTT.

The J gene is TRBJ2-7, the V gene TRBV7-9; D remains ambiguous. This CDR3 is built from 13 residues. CDR1 SEHNR and CDR2 FQNEAQ come from the germline V gene (reference sequence). V was trimmed by 5 bases and J by 4 bases, leaving 12 bases between them. The CDR3: CASSPRSWYEQYF. The CDR3 DNA reads as TGTGCCAGCAGCCCTCGGAGTTGGTACGAGCAGTACTTC.

This CDR3 is CASSPGDTYEQYF. CDR3 coding DNA: TGTGCCAGCAGCCCGGGGGATACCTACGAGCAGTACTTC. This rearrangement joins TRBV14 to TRBJ2-7, with D possibly TRBD2 on 6 matching bases. Germline assignment: CDR1 SGHDN and CDR2 FVKESK. The V end lost 4 bases, the J end lost 2 bases, and 9 bases lay between the germline ends. The CDR3 sequence is 13 residues long.

The genes are TRBV6-5 and TRBJ1-1; D remains unclear. Trimming left V 2 bases short and J 0 bases short, with 10 bases between. Germline lookup yields CDR1 MNHEY and CDR2 SVGAGI. CDR3 length equals 15 residues. The CDR3 sequence is CASSYAEGMNTEAFF. Written as DNA, the CDR3 is TGTGCCAGCAGTTACGCGGAGGGTATGAACACTGAAGCTTTCTTT.

The chain is built from TRBV28 and TRBJ2-5; tentatively, D is TRBD1 or TRBD2 (5 bases each). Germline V gene data show CDR1 as MDHEN and CDR2 as SYDVKM. This CDR3 comprises 15 residues. Deletions cut 5 bases from V and 2 bases from J, with 15 bases between. CDR3 amino acids: CASSPGQSVQETQYF. The CDR3 DNA reads TGTGCCAGCAGTCCGGGGCAATCCGTACAAGAGACCCAGTACTTC.

This clonotype occurred a few times. The rearrangement uses TRBV6-1 and TRBJ2-1; 10 nucleotides match TRBD1. The V gene end was trimmed by 4 bases and the J gene end by 6 bases; junction bases not matched to a gene: 3. CDR3 length: 14 residues. CDR1 and CDR2 (germline): MNHNS, SASEGT. The DNA of the CDR3 is TGTGCCAGCAGTGGTTGGGACAGGGGCAATGAGCAGTTCTTC. Amino acid sequence: CASSGWDRGNEQFF.

The CDR3 protein is CASSLSRDHNSPLHF. The DNA for the CDR3 is TGTGCCAGCAGTCTCTCTAGGGATCACAATTCACCCCTCCACTTT. The chain is built from TRBV27 and TRBJ1-6; D gene ambiguous. V shed 5 bases and J shed 7 bases, with 15 bases lying between them. CDR1 is MNHEY and CDR2 is SMNVEV in the germline V gene (reference sequence). This CDR3 region has 15 residues.

This chain joins TRBV29-1 and TRBJ1-1; D is ambiguous. The CDR3 sequence is 12 residues long. Looked up from germline, CDR1 is SQVTM and CDR2 is ANQGSEA. Deletions cut 7 bases from V and 0 bases from J, with 9 bases between. The DNA of the CDR3 is TGCAGCGCGTTAATGATGAACACTGAAGCTTTCTTT. Its translation: CSALMMNTEAFF.